This is a list of T cell receptor beta chains from one sample in a study of cytotoxic CD8 clonotypes in ibrutinib-treated CLL. Sequenced by immunoSEQ multiplex PCR; TCRdb stores in-frame clones only, minus some. Found here are some 24,000 clones, 78% of them singletons; the top ten hold around 8.3%. Sequencing was performed on PBMCs, taken before ibrutinib treatment. The receptors come from a human donor with chronic lymphocytic leukemia. Both conserved end residues are part of each CDR3. D genes are given only for firm matches. Part of the rows lack a size; the others show once, few, many or a class for expanded clones.

CDR3aa: CASSPSETEAFF; CDR3nt: TGTGCCAGCTCACCAAGTGAAACTGAAGCTTTCTTT; j_gene: TRBJ1-1; d_gene: NA; v_gene: TRBV18; abundance: NA
CDR3aa: CASSPDWGGAGLSSYNEQFF; CDR3nt: TGCGCCAGCAGCCCTGATTGGGGGGGAGCCGGTTTAAGCTCCTACAATGAGCAGTTCTTC; j_gene: TRBJ2-1; d_gene: TRBD2; v_gene: TRBV4-3; abundance: NA
CDR3aa: CASRATGGREKLFF; CDR3nt: TGTGCCAGCAGAGCGACAGGGGGACGGGAAAAACTGTTTTTT; j_gene: TRBJ1-4; d_gene: TRBD1; v_gene: TRBV11-2; abundance: NA
CDR3aa: CAWSWGSVVLTF; CDR3nt: TGTGCCTGGAGCTGGGGGTCAGTCGTCCTGACTTTC; j_gene: TRBJ2-6; d_gene: NA; v_gene: TRBV30; abundance: NA
CDR3aa: CASSPNLPGTGSYEQYF; CDR3nt: TGTGCCAGCAGCCCCAACCTCCCCGGGACAGGGTCCTACGAGCAGTACTTC; j_gene: TRBJ2-7; d_gene: TRBD1; v_gene: TRBV11-2; abundance: NA
CDR3aa: CASSPYQGDFSNQPQHF; CDR3nt: TGTGCCAGCAGCCCATACCAGGGGGATTTTAGCAATCAGCCCCAGCATTTT; j_gene: TRBJ1-5; d_gene: TRBD1; v_gene: TRBV7-2; abundance: NA
CDR3aa: CASSSSRESSYEQYF; CDR3nt: TGTGCCAGCAGCTCGAGTCGGGAGAGTTCCTACGAGCAGTACTTC; j_gene: TRBJ2-7; d_gene: NA; v_gene: TRBV7-2; abundance: NA
CDR3aa: CASSMGRRGVGTDTQYF; CDR3nt: TGTGCCAGTAGTATGGGGAGGAGAGGGGTCGGCACAGATACGCAGTATTTT; j_gene: TRBJ2-3; d_gene: NA; v_gene: TRBV19; abundance: NA
CDR3aa: CSVSTGKLFF; CDR3nt: TGCAGCGTCTCAACAGGGAAACTGTTTTTT; j_gene: TRBJ1-4; d_gene: NA; v_gene: TRBV29-1; abundance: few
CDR3aa: CASSQSRARDNEQFF; CDR3nt: TGCGCCAGCAGTCAATCCCGGGCCCGCGACAATGAGCAGTTCTTC; j_gene: TRBJ2-1; d_gene: NA; v_gene: TRBV23-1; abundance: NA
CDR3aa: CASSLRLAGIEQYF; CDR3nt: TGTGCCAGCAGTTTACGGCTAGCGGGGATCGAGCAGTACTTC; j_gene: TRBJ2-7; d_gene: TRBD2; v_gene: TRBV28; abundance: once
CDR3aa: CASGPTGRTNEKLFF; CDR3nt: TGTGCCAGCGGTCCCACGGGACGGACTAATGAAAAACTGTTTTTT; j_gene: TRBJ1-4; d_gene: NA; v_gene: TRBV2; abundance: few
CDR3aa: CASRVDGLQGTEAFF; CDR3nt: TGTGCCAGCAGGGTCGACGGTCTGCAGGGCACTGAAGCTTTCTTT; j_gene: TRBJ1-1; d_gene: NA; v_gene: TRBV2; abundance: once
CDR3aa: CASSLVPGTDTQYF; CDR3nt: TGTGCCAGCAGCTTGGTTCCAGGGACAGATACGCAGTATTTT; j_gene: TRBJ2-3; d_gene: NA; v_gene: TRBV5-4; abundance: few
CDR3aa: CASSRAGTQNTEAFF; CDR3nt: TGTGCCAGCAGCCGCGCTGGGACACAGAACACTGAAGCTTTCTTT; j_gene: TRBJ1-1; d_gene: NA; v_gene: TRBV6-1; abundance: NA
CDR3aa: CAWRPALGREAFF; CDR3nt: TGTGCCTGGAGGCCCGCATTGGGGCGGGAAGCTTTCTTT; j_gene: TRBJ1-1; d_gene: NA; v_gene: TRBV30; abundance: NA
CDR3aa: CASSKGLTQYF; CDR3nt: TGTGCCAGCAGCAAGGGACTTACGCAGTATTTT; j_gene: TRBJ2-3; d_gene: NA; v_gene: TRBV28; abundance: NA
CDR3aa: CASRGSSLTEAFF; CDR3nt: TGTGCCAGCAGAGGGTCTTCTCTCACTGAAGCTTTCTTT; j_gene: TRBJ1-1; d_gene: NA; v_gene: TRBV6-1; abundance: few
CDR3aa: CASRPDPAHTIYF; CDR3nt: TGTGCCAGCAGGCCCGACCCGGCGCACACCATATATTTT; j_gene: TRBJ1-3; d_gene: NA; v_gene: TRBV27; abundance: few
CDR3aa: CASSVRSGGRAQSETQYF; CDR3nt: TGTGCCAGCAGTGTAAGGTCTGGAGGGAGGGCCCAATCCGAGACCCAGTACTTC; j_gene: TRBJ2-5; d_gene: TRBD2; v_gene: TRBV2; abundance: NA
CDR3aa: CASSIHDTQYF; CDR3nt: TGTGCCAGTAGTATACACGATACGCAGTATTTT; j_gene: TRBJ2-3; d_gene: NA; v_gene: TRBV19; abundance: NA
CDR3aa: CAWSVSLGDGYEQYF; CDR3nt: TGTGCCTGGAGTGTTAGTCTGGGTGACGGCTACGAGCAGTACTTC; j_gene: TRBJ2-7; d_gene: NA; v_gene: TRBV30; abundance: NA
CDR3aa: CASSLSSASGRSNTQYF; CDR3nt: TGTGCCAGCAGTTTATCCTCCGCTAGCGGGAGATCAAATACGCAGTATTTT; j_gene: TRBJ2-3; d_gene: TRBD2; v_gene: TRBV27; abundance: NA
CDR3aa: CASSEPREQFF; CDR3nt: TGTGCCAGCAGTGAACCTAGAGAGCAGTTCTTC; j_gene: TRBJ2-1; d_gene: NA; v_gene: TRBV25-1; abundance: few
CDR3aa: CASSEGRTHTGELFF; CDR3nt: TGTGCCAGCAGTGAAGGAAGGACACACACCGGGGAGCTGTTTTTT; j_gene: TRBJ2-2; d_gene: NA; v_gene: TRBV6-1; abundance: NA
CDR3aa: CASSLARRTSGRAAEQFF; CDR3nt: TGTGCCAGCAGCTTAGCGCGAAGGACTAGCGGGAGGGCGGCTGAGCAGTTCTTC; j_gene: TRBJ2-1; d_gene: TRBD2; v_gene: TRBV7-8; abundance: NA
CDR3aa: CASSDYNSPLHF; CDR3nt: TGTGCCAGCAGTGACTATAATTCACCCCTCCACTTT; j_gene: TRBJ1-6; d_gene: NA; v_gene: TRBV25-1; abundance: once
CDR3aa: CASSQGAGDQETQYF; CDR3nt: TGTGCCAGCAGCCAGGGGGCAGGTGACCAAGAGACCCAGTACTTC; j_gene: TRBJ2-5; d_gene: NA; v_gene: TRBV4-2; abundance: NA
CDR3aa: CASRRQGTTEAFF; CDR3nt: TGTGCCAGCAGAAGACAGGGTACCACTGAAGCTTTCTTT; j_gene: TRBJ1-1; d_gene: TRBD1; v_gene: TRBV2; abundance: few
CDR3aa: CASSEWGSNQPQHF; CDR3nt: TGCGCCAGCAGTGAGTGGGGTAGCAATCAGCCCCAGCATTTT; j_gene: TRBJ1-5; d_gene: NA; v_gene: TRBV10-2; abundance: NA
CDR3aa: CASSIGGTGNTIYF; CDR3nt: TGTGCCAGTAGTATAGGGGGCACTGGAAACACCATATATTTT; j_gene: TRBJ1-3; d_gene: NA; v_gene: TRBV19; abundance: few
CDR3aa: CASSLGLRMNTGELFF; CDR3nt: TGTGCCAGCAGCTTAGGGTTACGAATGAACACCGGGGAGCTGTTTTTT; j_gene: TRBJ2-2; d_gene: NA; v_gene: TRBV11-2; abundance: NA
CDR3aa: CASSLESADSSGNTIYF; CDR3nt: TGCGCCAGCAGCCTAGAGTCTGCAGACAGCTCTGGAAACACCATATATTTT; j_gene: TRBJ1-3; d_gene: NA; v_gene: TRBV5-1; abundance: NA
CDR3aa: CASSLGGGETQYF; CDR3nt: TGTGCCAGCAGCTTAGGGGGCGGGGAGACCCAGTACTTC; j_gene: TRBJ2-5; d_gene: TRBD1; v_gene: TRBV5-6; abundance: once
CDR3aa: CATSRVGRSYTF; CDR3nt: TGTGCCACCAGCAGAGTCGGACGTAGCTACACCTTC; j_gene: TRBJ1-2; d_gene: NA; v_gene: TRBV15; abundance: few
CDR3aa: CASSIGSGYQETQYF; CDR3nt: TGTGCCAGCAGCATCGGTAGCGGGTACCAAGAGACCCAGTACTTC; j_gene: TRBJ2-5; d_gene: TRBD2; v_gene: TRBV9; abundance: NA
CDR3aa: CSVALGLGYTF; CDR3nt: TGCAGCGTCGCCCTAGGGCTAGGCTACACCTTC; j_gene: TRBJ1-2; d_gene: NA; v_gene: TRBV29-1; abundance: NA
CDR3aa: CASSQPGSYGYTF; CDR3nt: TGTGCCAGCAGCCAACCCGGGAGCTATGGCTACACCTTC; j_gene: TRBJ1-2; d_gene: NA; v_gene: TRBV5-4; abundance: NA
CDR3aa: CASSLGGQIYEQYF; CDR3nt: TGTGCCAGCAGCTTGGGAGGACAGATCTACGAGCAGTACTTC; j_gene: TRBJ2-7; d_gene: NA; v_gene: TRBV5-4; abundance: once
CDR3aa: CASSSRPQGPYEQYF; CDR3nt: TGTGCCAGCAGCTCCCGTCCGCAGGGTCCCTACGAGCAGTACTTC; j_gene: TRBJ2-7; d_gene: NA; v_gene: TRBV7-9; abundance: NA
CDR3aa: CASSGRGTSVGEQFF; CDR3nt: TGTGCCAGCAGCGGGCGGGGGACTAGCGTCGGTGAGCAGTTCTTC; j_gene: TRBJ2-1; d_gene: TRBD2; v_gene: TRBV9; abundance: NA
CDR3aa: CASSKTSPPEQFF; CDR3nt: TGTGCCAGCAGTAAGACCTCACCACCCGAGCAGTTCTTC; j_gene: TRBJ2-1; d_gene: NA; v_gene: TRBV2; abundance: few
CDR3aa: CASSYDRGQYF; CDR3nt: TGTGCCAGCAGTTACGACCGCGGGCAGTATTTT; j_gene: TRBJ2-3; d_gene: NA; v_gene: TRBV6-1; abundance: NA
CDR3aa: CAWNRGQGMTEAFF; CDR3nt: TGTGCCTGGAATAGGGGACAGGGGATGACTGAAGCTTTCTTT; j_gene: TRBJ1-1; d_gene: TRBD1; v_gene: TRBV30; abundance: NA
CDR3aa: CASRGQGIYGYTF; CDR3nt: TGTGCCAGTAGGGGACAGGGAATCTATGGCTACACCTTC; j_gene: TRBJ1-2; d_gene: TRBD1; v_gene: TRBV19; abundance: NA
CDR3aa: CASSLDQSYGYTF; CDR3nt: TGTGCCAGCAGCCTAGACCAGTCCTATGGCTACACCTTC; j_gene: TRBJ1-2; d_gene: NA; v_gene: TRBV5-4; abundance: NA
CDR3aa: CASSLLGGSNEKLFF; CDR3nt: TGTGCCAGCAGTTTATTAGGGGGTAGCAATGAAAAACTGTTTTTT; j_gene: TRBJ1-4; d_gene: NA; v_gene: TRBV28; abundance: NA